Reported below is one TCR beta chain. Its target is unknown. Germline values: CDR1 SGHTA, CDR2 FQGNSA. The CDR3 runs to 15 residues. Trimming cost V 1 base and J 2 bases, with 9 bases left between them. This specimen belongs to a study of cytomegalovirus exposure and HLA in healthy donors. Study-wide background: An analysis done earlier identified approximately 120 million unique TCR beta sequences from about 179 million T cells. General study findings and limits: Productive rates of about 87% or about 30% were seen for most TCR beta V segments in an earlier analysis.

The PCR made use of 60 Vbeta and 13 Jbeta primers. Only in-frame clones appear in the TCRdb table, and some are missing; sequencing was by immunoSEQ multiplex PCR. The sample comprises about 140,000 clones, 80% of which are singletons, and roughly 2.4% rests with the top ten. This TCR was recovered from a man aged 45-65 years in good health and CMV-seronegative. The chain recombines TRBV7-2 with TRBJ1-5, with a possible D match to TRBD1 (6 bases). Sequencing used PBMCs. The CDR3 reads CASSLGGGGNQPQHF. CDR3 in DNA: TGTGCCAGCAGCTTAGGAGGGGGGGGCAATCAGCCCCAGCATTTT.